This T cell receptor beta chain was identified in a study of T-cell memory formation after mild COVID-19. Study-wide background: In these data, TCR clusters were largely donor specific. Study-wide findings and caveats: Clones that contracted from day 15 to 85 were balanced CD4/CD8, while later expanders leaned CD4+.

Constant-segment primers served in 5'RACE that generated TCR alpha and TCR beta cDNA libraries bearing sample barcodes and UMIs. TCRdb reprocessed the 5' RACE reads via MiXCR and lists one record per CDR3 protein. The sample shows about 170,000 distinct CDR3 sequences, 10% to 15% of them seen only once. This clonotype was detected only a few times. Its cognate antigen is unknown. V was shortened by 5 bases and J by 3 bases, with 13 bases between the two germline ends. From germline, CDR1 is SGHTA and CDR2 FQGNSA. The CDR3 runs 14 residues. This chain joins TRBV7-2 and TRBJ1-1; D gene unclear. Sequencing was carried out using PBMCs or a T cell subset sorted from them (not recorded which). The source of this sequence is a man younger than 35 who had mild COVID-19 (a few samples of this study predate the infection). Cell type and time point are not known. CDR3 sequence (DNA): TGTGCCAGCAGCGAAAGGAATAGGGACACTGAAGCTTTCTTT. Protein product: CASSERNRDTEAFF. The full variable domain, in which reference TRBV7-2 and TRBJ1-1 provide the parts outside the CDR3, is GAGVSQSPSNKVTEKGKDVELRCDPISGHTALYWYRQSLGQGLEFLIYFQGNSAPDKSGLPSDRFSAERTGGSVSTLTIQRTQQEDSAVYLCASSERNRDTEAFFGQGTRLTVV.